The present T cell receptor beta chain was sequenced within a study of T cell responses to AZD1222 COVID-19 vaccine. Study findings and constraints: Researchers report vaccine-associated CD4 TCRs spanning spike, with dominance at 160-218 and 743-854. White British donors predominated, females outnumbered males, and clonal diversity was possibly underestimated.

Sequencing was performed with immunoSEQ multiplex PCR; in TCRdb, only in-frame clones are kept and a portion is missing. Here the sample spans some 99,000 clones, roughly 84% being singletons. On this clone: What it binds is not known.

The CDR3 contains 13 residues. V was shortened by 0 bases and J by 10 bases, with 12 bases between the two germline ends. The germline CDR1 and CDR2 sequences are LNHNV and YYDKDF (reference sequence). This clonotype originated in an adult in good health. The chain uses TRBV15 and TRBJ1-1; D unresolved. The source was peripheral blood, collected on day 0 of AZD1222 vaccination. The CDR3 DNA reads TGTGCCACCAGCAGAGATATCCGGGCTGGAGCTTTCTTT. This gives the protein CATSRDIRAGAFF. The entire variable domain, with the rest obtained from reference TRBV15 and TRBJ1-1, is as follows: DAMVIQNPRYQVTQFGKPVTLSCSQTLNHNVMYWYQQKSSQAPKLLFHYYDKDFNNEADTPDNFQSRRPNTSFCFLDIRSPGLGDTAMYLCATSRDIRAGAFFGQGTRLTVV.